The TCR beta chain under discussion was sequenced for a study of blood T cell repertoires in COVID-19. Looked up from germline, CDR1 is WNHNN and CDR2 is SYGVQD (reference sequence). This CDR3 is 13 amino acids long. Trimming left V 8 bases short and J 0 bases short, with 10 bases between. In the original analysis: Reference gene primer amplification yielded estimated nucleated cell counts. Assay used: immunoSEQ multiplex PCR; TCRdb lists only in-frame clones, some missing. The V and J calls and the clone size are those of that table, but D and trimming were determined from the DNA. The data contain 200,000 to 300,000 clones, around 87% of them singletons.

The chain employs TRBV10-1 and TRBJ1-1; D may be TRBD1 (5 bases). Sequencing used peripheral blood. The source is a woman aged 70 to 79 with active or convalescent COVID-19. The CDR3 is CASARQLNTEAFF. CDR3 DNA sequence: TGCGCCAGCGCCCGACAGTTGAACACTGAAGCTTTCTTT.